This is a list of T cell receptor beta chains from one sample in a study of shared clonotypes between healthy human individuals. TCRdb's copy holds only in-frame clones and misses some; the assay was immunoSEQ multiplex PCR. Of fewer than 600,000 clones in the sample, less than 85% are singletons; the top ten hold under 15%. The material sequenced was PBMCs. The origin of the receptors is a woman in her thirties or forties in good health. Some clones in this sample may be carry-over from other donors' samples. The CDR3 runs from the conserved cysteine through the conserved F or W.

CASRDAGGVGYGYTF	TRBJ1-2	TRBV2
CASSSGLGTDTQYF	TRBJ2-3	TRBV5-1
CASSYGTGVYEQYF	TRBJ2-7	TRBV5-6
CASSPDRVQETQYF	TRBJ2-5	TRBV7-2
CASSETPRGRGNIQYF	TRBJ2-4	TRBV6-1
CSASIRYGYTF	TRBJ1-2	TRBV20-1
CASSSSGGNYGYTF	TRBJ1-2	TRBV5-1
CATSRGTGNQPQHF	TRBJ1-5	TRBV15
CASSYSTCGRTTYEQYF	TRBJ2-7	TRBV6-7
CASSLTGAEAFF	TRBJ1-1	TRBV7-9
CASSETSGSPYEQYF	TRBJ2-7	TRBV28
CASSPDRSGSQETQYF	TRBJ2-5	TRBV7-8
CASSLDGGYEQYF	TRBJ2-7	TRBV13
CASSVRPSLVEPETQYF	TRBJ2-5	TRBV10-2
CASSLSLGEFDEQFF	TRBJ2-1	TRBV5-7
CASSLATSGSTEQFF	TRBJ2-1	TRBV11-2
CASRRGGLAGEGSYNEQFF	TRBJ2-1	TRBV7-2
CASSGGRYTSGANVLTF	TRBJ2-6	TRBV2
CASSLGTTGREELFF	TRBJ1-4	TRBV5-1
CASSGTSGRGTQYF	TRBJ2-5	TRBV10-3
CASSLAGAGYNEQFF	TRBJ2-1	TRBV7-3
CASSYLDGDTGELFF	TRBJ2-2	TRBV6-5
CASSVPRETSYEQYF	TRBJ2-7	TRBV6-1
CASSQDLWGGGYTF	TRBJ1-2	TRBV14
CASSLDGGMYF	TRBJ2-7	TRBV5-1
CASRATGSGNTIYF	TRBJ1-3	TRBV19
CASSLISGVNEQFF	TRBJ2-1	TRBV5-1
CASSPDLASTYEQYF	TRBJ2-7	TRBV5-4
CASSPGTSGSWTGELFF	TRBJ2-2	TRBV5-1
CASSVSGSNNEQFF	TRBJ2-1	TRBV10-2
CASSLAQGAVGGYEQYF	TRBJ2-7	TRBV5-1
CASSTSFSGYEQYF	.	TRBV5-1
CASSPRRESGYTF	TRBJ1-2	TRBV4-3
CASSSETSASGTGEQFF	TRBJ2-1	TRBV7-7
CATRLGTLNTEAFF	TRBJ1-1	TRBV6-5
CASSTGPGHTGELFF	TRBJ2-2	TRBV5-1
CASSPGQEKTTKFF	TRBJ2-1	TRBV28
CASSLKNRDYEQYF	TRBJ2-7	TRBV5-1
CAISGASVTVSNSYEQYF	TRBJ2-7	TRBV10-3
CASSFSGRYDTQYF	TRBJ2-3	TRBV28
CATSTLDSYGYTF	TRBJ1-2	TRBV15
CASSSIAGAGYEQYF	TRBJ2-7	TRBV5-1
CASRDGQRNTGELFF	TRBJ2-2	TRBV6-5
CASSLEASTDTQYF	TRBJ2-3	TRBV11-2
CASSQEGAAKNIQYF	TRBJ2-4	TRBV4-3
CSVEKGGNRNQPQHF	TRBJ1-5	TRBV29-1
CASSMGQVVYNEQFF	TRBJ2-1	TRBV19
CASRAGTSGIAQYF	TRBJ2-3	TRBV6-1
CASRDDRTPYEQYF	TRBJ2-7	TRBV6-1
CASSLDWLADYNEQFF	TRBJ2-1	TRBV11-2
CASSVSPNYGYTF	TRBJ1-2	TRBV6-6
CASSSTAGTLSYEQFF	TRBJ2-1	TRBV7-9
CASSRALNTDTQYF	TRBJ2-3	TRBV19
CAWGRRVNTGELFF	TRBJ2-2	TRBV30
CASSLVSAGGGYEQFF	TRBJ2-1	TRBV5-1